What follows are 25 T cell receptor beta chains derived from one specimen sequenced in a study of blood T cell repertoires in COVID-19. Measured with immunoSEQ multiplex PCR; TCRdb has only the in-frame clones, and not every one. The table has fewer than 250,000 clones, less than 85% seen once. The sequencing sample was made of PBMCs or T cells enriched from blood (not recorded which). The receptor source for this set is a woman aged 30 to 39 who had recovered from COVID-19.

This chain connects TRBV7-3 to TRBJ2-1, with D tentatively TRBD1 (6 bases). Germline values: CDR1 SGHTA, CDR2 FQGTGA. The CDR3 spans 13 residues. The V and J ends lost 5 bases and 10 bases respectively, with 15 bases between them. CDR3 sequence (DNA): TGTGCCAGCAGCGCGACTGGGGGCGGCGAGCAGTTCTTC. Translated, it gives CASSATGGGEQFF.

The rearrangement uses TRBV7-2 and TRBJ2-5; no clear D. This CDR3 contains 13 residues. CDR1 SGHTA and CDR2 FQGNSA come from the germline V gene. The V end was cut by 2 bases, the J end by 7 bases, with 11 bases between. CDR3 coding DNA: TGTGCCAGCAGCTTATCCTTAGCCGGGACCCAGTACTTC. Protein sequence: CASSLSLAGTQYF.

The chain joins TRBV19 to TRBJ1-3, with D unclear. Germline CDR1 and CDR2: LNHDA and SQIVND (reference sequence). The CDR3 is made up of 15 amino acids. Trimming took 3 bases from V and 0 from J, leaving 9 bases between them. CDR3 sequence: CASSMRGPSGNTIYF. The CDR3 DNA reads TGTGCCAGTAGTATGCGTGGGCCCTCTGGAAACACCATATATTTT.

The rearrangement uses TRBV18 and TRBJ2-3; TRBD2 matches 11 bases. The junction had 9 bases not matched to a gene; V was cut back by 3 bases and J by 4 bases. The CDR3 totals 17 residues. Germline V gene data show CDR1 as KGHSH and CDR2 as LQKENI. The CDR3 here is CASSPTSGTTGADTQYF. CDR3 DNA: TGTGCCAGCTCACCGACTAGCGGGACGACAGGAGCAGATACGCAGTATTTT.

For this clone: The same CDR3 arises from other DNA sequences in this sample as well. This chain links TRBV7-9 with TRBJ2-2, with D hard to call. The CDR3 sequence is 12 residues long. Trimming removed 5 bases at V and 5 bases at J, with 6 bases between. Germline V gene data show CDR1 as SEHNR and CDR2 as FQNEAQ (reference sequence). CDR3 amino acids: CASSPLTGELFF. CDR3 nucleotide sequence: TGTGCCAGCAGCCCCCTGACCGGGGAGCTGTTTTTT.

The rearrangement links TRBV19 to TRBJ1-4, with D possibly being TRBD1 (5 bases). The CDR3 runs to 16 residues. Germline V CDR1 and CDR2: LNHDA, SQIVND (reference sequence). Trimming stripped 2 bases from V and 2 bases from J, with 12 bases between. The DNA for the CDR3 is TGTGCCAGTAGTATAAAAGGGGCAGGGACTAATGAAAAACTGTTTTTT. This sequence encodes CASSIKGAGTNEKLFF. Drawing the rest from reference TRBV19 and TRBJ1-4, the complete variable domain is DGGITQSPKYLFRKEGQNVTLSCEQNLNHDAMYWYRQDPGQGLRLIYYSQIVNDFQKGDIAEGYSVSREKKESFPLTVTSAQKNPTAFYLCASSIKGAGTNEKLFFGSGTQLSVL.

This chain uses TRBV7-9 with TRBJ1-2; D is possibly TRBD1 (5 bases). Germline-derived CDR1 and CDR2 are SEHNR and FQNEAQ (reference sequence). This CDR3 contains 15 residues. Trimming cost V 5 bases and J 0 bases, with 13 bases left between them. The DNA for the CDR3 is TGTGCCAGCAGCCCCCAGACAGCTGCTAACTATGGCTACACCTTC. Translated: CASSPQTAANYGYTF.

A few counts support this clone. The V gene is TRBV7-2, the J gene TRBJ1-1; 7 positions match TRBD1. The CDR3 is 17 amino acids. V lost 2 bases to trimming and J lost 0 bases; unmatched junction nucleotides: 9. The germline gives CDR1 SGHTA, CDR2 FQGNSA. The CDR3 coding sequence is TGTGCCAGCAGCTTACGGGACAGCAAAAAAATGAACACTGAAGCTTTCTTT. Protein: CASSLRDSKKMNTEAFF.

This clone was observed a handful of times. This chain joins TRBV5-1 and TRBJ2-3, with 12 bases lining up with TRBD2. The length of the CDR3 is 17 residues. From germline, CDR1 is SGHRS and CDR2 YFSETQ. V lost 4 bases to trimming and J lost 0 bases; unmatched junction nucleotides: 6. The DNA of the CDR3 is TGCGCCAGCAGCCGGGGTGGACTAGCGGGGAGCACAGATACGCAGTATTTT. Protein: CASSRGGLAGSTDTQYF. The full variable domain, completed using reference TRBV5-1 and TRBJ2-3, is KAGVTQTPRYLIKTRGQQVTLSCSPISGHRSVSWYQQTPGQGLQFLFEYFSETQRNKGNFPGRFSGRQFSNSRSEMNVSTLELGDSALYLCASSRGGLAGSTDTQYFGPGTRLTVL.

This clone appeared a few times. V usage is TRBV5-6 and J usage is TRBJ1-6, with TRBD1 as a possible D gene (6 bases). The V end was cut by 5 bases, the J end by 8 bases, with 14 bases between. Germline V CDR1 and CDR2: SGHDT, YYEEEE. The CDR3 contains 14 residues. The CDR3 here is CASRQGSWHSPLHF. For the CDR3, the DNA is TGTGCCAGCAGACAGGGTTCATGGCATTCACCCCTCCACTTT.

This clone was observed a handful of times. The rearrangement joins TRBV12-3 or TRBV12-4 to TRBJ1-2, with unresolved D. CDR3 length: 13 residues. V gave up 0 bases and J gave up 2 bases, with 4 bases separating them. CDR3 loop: CASSLAMNYGYTF. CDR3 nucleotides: TGTGCCAGCAGTTTAGCCATGAACTATGGCTACACCTTC.

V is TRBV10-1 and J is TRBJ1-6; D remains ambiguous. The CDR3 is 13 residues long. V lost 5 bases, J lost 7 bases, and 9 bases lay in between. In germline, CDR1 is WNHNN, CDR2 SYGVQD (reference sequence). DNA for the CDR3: TGCGCCAGCAGTTGGAACAGAAATTCACCCCTCCACTTT. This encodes CASSWNRNSPLHF.

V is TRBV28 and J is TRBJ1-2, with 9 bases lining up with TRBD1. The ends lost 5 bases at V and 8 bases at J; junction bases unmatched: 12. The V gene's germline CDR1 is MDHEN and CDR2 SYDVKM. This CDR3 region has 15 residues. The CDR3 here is CASSDNPGQGPGYTF. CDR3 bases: TGTGCCAGCAGTGATAATCCGGGACAGGGCCCGGGCTACACCTTC.

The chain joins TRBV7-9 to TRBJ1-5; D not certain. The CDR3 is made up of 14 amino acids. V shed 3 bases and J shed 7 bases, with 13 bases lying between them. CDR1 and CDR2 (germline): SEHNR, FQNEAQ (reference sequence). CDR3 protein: CASSLTPGEQPQHF. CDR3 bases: TGTGCCAGCAGCTTGACACCGGGAGAACAGCCCCAGCATTTT.

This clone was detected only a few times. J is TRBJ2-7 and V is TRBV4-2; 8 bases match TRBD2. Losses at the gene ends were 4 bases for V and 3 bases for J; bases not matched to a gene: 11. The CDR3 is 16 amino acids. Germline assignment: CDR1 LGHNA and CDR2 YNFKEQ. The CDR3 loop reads CASSPGVVAGSYEQYF. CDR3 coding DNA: TGTGCCAGCAGCCCTGGCGTGGTAGCGGGAAGCTACGAGCAGTACTTC.

Here the CDR3 reads CASRLRGQPSPEAKLFF. The CDR3 DNA reads TGTGCAAGTCGCCTACGGGGACAGCCGTCCCCTGAAGCAAAACTGTTTTTT. V gene TRBV12-2 combines with J gene TRBJ1-4; the table's D call, TRBD1, has no DNA check behind it. TRBV12-2 is a pseudogene locus. The CDR3 loop spans 17 amino acids.

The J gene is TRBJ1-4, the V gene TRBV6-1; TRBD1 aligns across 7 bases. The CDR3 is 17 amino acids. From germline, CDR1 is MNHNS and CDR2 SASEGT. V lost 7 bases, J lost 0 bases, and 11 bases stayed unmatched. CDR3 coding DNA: TGTGCCAGCACTGAGGGACAGACTGTGGCAACTAATGAAAAACTGTTTTTT. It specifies CASTEGQTVATNEKLFF.

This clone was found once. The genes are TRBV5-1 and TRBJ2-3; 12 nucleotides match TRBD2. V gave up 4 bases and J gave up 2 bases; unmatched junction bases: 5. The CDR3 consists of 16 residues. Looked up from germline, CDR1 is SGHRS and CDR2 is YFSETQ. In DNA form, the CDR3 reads TGCGCCAGCAGCGAGGGACTAGCGGGCCCCACAGATACGCAGTATTTT. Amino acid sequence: CASSEGLAGPTDTQYF.

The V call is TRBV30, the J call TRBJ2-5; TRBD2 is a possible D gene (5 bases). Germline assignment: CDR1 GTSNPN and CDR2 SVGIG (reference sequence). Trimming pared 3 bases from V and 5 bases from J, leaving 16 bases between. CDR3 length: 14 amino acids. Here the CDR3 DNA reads TGTGCCTGGAGACCGGGATCCAAGAGGGAGACCCAGTACTTC. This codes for CAWRPGSKRETQYF. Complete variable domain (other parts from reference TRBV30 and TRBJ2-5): SQTIHQWPATLVQPVGSPLSLECTVEGTSNPNLYWYRQAAGRGLQLLFYSVGIGQISSEVPQNLSASRPQDRQFILSSKKLLLSDSGFYLCAWRPGSKRETQYFGPGTRLLVL.

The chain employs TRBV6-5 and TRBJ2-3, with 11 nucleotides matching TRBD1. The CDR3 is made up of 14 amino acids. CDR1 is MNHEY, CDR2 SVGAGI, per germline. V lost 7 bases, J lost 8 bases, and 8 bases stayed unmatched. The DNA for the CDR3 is TGTGCCAGCACCTCGGGGACAGGGGGGCTTACGCAGTATTTT. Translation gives CASTSGTGGLTQYF.

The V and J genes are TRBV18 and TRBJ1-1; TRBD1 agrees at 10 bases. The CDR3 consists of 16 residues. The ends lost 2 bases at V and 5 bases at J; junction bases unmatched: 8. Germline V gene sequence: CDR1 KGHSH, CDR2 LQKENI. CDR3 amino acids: CASSPGQGVISTEAFF. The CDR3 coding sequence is TGTGCCAGCTCACCAGGACAGGGGGTTATATCGACTGAAGCTTTCTTT.

The CDR3 is CASSAHRTGEHTEAFF. Written as DNA, the CDR3 is TGTGCCAGCAGCGCCCATCGGACAGGTGAGCACACTGAAGCTTTCTTT. The V and J genes are TRBV9 and TRBJ1-1; 7 nucleotides line up with TRBD1. V dropped 3 bases and J dropped 3; count of bases not matched to a gene: 11. This CDR3 contains 16 residues. Germline V gives CDR1 SGDLS, CDR2 YYNGEE.

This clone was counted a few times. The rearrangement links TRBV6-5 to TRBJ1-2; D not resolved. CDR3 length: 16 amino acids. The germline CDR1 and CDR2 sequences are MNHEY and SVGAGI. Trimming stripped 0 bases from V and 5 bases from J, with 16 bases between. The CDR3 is CASSYSGSRFWYGYTF. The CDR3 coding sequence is TGTGCCAGCAGTTACTCTGGTAGTCGTTTTTGGTATGGCTACACCTTC.

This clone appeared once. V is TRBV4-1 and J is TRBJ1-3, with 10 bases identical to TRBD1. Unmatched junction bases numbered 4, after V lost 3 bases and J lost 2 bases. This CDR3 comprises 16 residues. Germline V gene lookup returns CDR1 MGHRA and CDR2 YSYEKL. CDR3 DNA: TGCGCCAGCAGCCATTCCGACAGGGGGCCTGGAAACACCATATATTTT. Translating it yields CASSHSDRGPGNTIYF.

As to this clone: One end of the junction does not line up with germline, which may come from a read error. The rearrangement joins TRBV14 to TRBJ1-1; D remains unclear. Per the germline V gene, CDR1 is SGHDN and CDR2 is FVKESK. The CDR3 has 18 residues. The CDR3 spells CASSQDGSTVSPNTEAFF. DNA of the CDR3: TGTGCCAGCAGTCAAGACGGGTCTACGGTTTCTCCGAACACTGAAGCTTTCTTT. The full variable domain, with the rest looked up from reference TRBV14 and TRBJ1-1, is EAGVTQFPSHSVIEKGQTVTLRCDPISGHDNLYWYRRVMGKEIKFLLHFVKESKQDESGMPNNRFLAERTGGTYSTLKVQPAELEDSGVYFCASSQDGSTVSPNTEAFFGQGTRLTVV.